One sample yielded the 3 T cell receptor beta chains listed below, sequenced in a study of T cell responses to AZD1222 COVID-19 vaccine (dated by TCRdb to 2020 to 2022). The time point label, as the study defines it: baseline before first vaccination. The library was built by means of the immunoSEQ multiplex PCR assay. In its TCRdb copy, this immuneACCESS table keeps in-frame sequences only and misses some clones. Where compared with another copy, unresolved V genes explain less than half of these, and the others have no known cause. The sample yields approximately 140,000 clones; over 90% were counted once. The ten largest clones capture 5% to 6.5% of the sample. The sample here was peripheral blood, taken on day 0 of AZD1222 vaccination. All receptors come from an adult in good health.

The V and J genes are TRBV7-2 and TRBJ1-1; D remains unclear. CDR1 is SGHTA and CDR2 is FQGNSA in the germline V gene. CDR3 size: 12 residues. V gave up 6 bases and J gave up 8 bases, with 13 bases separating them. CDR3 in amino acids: CASSFGLGEAFF. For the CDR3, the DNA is TGTGCCAGCAGTTTTGGACTGGGAGAAGCTTTCTTT.

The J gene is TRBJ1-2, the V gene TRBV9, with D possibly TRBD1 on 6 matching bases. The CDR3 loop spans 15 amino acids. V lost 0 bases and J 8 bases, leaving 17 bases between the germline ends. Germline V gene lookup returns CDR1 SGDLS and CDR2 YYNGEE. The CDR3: CASSVGGRGVTGYTF. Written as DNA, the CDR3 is TGTGCCAGCAGCGTAGGAGGCAGGGGCGTTACGGGCTACACCTTC.

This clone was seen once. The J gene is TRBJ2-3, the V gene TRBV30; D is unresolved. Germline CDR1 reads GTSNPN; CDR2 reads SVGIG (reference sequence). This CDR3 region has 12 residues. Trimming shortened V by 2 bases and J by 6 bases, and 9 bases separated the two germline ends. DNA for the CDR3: TGTGCCTGGAGTCCCGATAGCGATACGCAGTATTTT. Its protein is CAWSPDSDTQYF. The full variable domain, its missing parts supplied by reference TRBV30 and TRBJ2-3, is SQTIHQWPATLVQPVGSPLSLECTVEGTSNPNLYWYRQAAGRGLQLLFYSVGIGQISSEVPQNLSASRPQDRQFILSSKKLLLSDSGFYLCAWSPDSDTQYFGPGTRLTVL.